The 28 T cell receptor beta chains in this list originate from one sample, sequenced in a study of blood T cell repertoires in COVID-19. The data were produced by immunoSEQ multiplex PCR, yet TCRdb's version contains in-frame clones alone and is incomplete. Of around 290,000 clones listed, roughly nine tenths were seen once; the top ten hold roughly 2.6%. Sequencing was performed on PBMCs or T cells enriched from blood (not recorded which). The receptors come from a woman aged 18-29 years who had recovered from COVID-19.

The chain joins TRBV19 to TRBJ2-2, with TRBD1 matching 11 bases. With V trimmed by 6 bases and J by 5 bases, 5 bases remained unmatched. Germline V lookup: CDR1 LNHDA, CDR2 SQIVND (reference sequence). This CDR3 is built from 15 residues. Here the CDR3 DNA reads TGTGCCAGTAGGGCCGGGACAGGGGGGACCGGGGAGCTGTTTTTT. It encodes CASRAGTGGTGELFF.

The CDR3 protein is CASSFRTEAFF. For the CDR3, the DNA is TGTGCCAGCAGCTTCAGGACTGAAGCTTTCTTT. The J gene is TRBJ1-1, the V gene TRBV7-9; D not certain. Looked up from germline, CDR1 is SEHNR and CDR2 is FQNEAQ (reference sequence). This CDR3 has 11 residues. Trimming stripped 3 bases from V and 5 bases from J, with 4 bases between.

This CDR3 is CASSHLAGAQETQYF. CDR3 nucleotides: TGCGCCAGCAGCCATCTAGCGGGGGCCCAAGAGACCCAGTACTTC. The genes are TRBV4-3 and TRBJ2-5; the match to TRBD2 covers 10 bases. The CDR3 length is 15 residues. Per the germline V gene, CDR1 is LGHNA and CDR2 is YSLEER. J gave up 1 base and V 3 bases, and 2 bases lay outside the gene matches.

The rearrangement links TRBV5-4 to TRBJ2-5; 8 bases are shared with TRBD1. Germline CDR1 is SGHNT and CDR2 is YYREEE (reference sequence). The CDR3 covers 13 residues. V trimming: 4 bases; J trimming: 2 bases; junction bases outside the gene matches: 1. This CDR3 is CASSRTGQETQYF. The CDR3, as DNA: TGTGCCAGCAGCAGGACAGGGCAAGAGACCCAGTACTTC.

The chain is built from TRBV7-2 and TRBJ2-1, with unresolved D. CDR3 size: 14 residues. Germline CDR1 and CDR2: SGHTA and FQGNSA. With 1 base removed from V and 3 bases from J, the gap between germline ends came to 7 bases. For the CDR3, the DNA is TGTGCCAGCAGCTTAGGGGCTTTCTACAATGAGCAGTTCTTC. Translated, it gives CASSLGAFYNEQFF.

The V gene is TRBV4-3, the J gene TRBJ1-6, with D hard to call. The CDR3 totals 13 residues. CDR1 and CDR2 from the germline V gene are LGHNA and YSLEER. Trimming pared 0 bases from V and 10 bases from J, leaving 7 bases between. CDR3 DNA sequence: TGCGCCAGCAGCCAAGAATTAAGCTCACCCCTCCACTTT. Amino acids: CASSQELSSPLHF.

The chain couples TRBV7-9 to TRBJ2-3, with D possibly matching TRBD2 (6 bases). Looked up from germline, CDR1 is SEHNR and CDR2 is FQNEAQ (reference sequence). The CDR3 runs to 16 residues. The ends were cut back, 2 bases at V and 4 bases at J, with 16 bases in the middle. CDR3: CASSLLISGFSDTQYF. CDR3 DNA: TGTGCCAGCAGCTTATTGATTAGCGGATTTTCAGATACGCAGTATTTT.

V is TRBV7-2 and J is TRBJ2-5, with 8 bases lining up with TRBD1. With 5 bases clipped from V and 1 base from J, the junction kept 6 bases outside the gene matches. CDR3 length: 15 residues. Germline assignment: CDR1 SGHTA and CDR2 FQGNSA. Here the CDR3 reads CASSVRQGPQETQYF. The CDR3 DNA follows: TGTGCCAGCAGCGTACGACAGGGGCCCCAAGAGACCCAGTACTTC.

This sequence joins TRBV15 and TRBJ2-1, with 11 bases that match TRBD2. CDR1 is LNHNV and CDR2 is YYDKDF in the germline V gene (reference sequence). The CDR3 has 17 residues. The V segment lost 0 bases and the J segment 6 bases; nucleotides outside the gene matches: 7. CDR3 nucleotide sequence: TGTGCCACCAGCAGAGACCGTACTAGCGGGAGCATCAATGAGCAGTTCTTC. Translating gives CATSRDRTSGSINEQFF.

CDR3 DNA sequence: TGTGCCAGCAGCTTCAGGGTTGACACTGAAGCTTTCTTT. It specifies CASSFRVDTEAFF. The chain recombines TRBV11-2 with TRBJ1-1; D perhaps matches TRBD1 (5 bases). The CDR3 spans 13 residues. Germline V gene sequence: CDR1 SGHAT, CDR2 FQNNGV. V was pared by 3 bases and J by 3 bases, with 8 bases between.

This clone has more than one count but fewer than ten. The rearrangement joins TRBV28 to TRBJ1-6; 7 positions match TRBD1. The V gene end was trimmed by 3 bases and the J gene end by 8 bases; junction bases not matched to a gene: 13. This CDR3 region has 17 residues. In germline, CDR1 is MDHEN, CDR2 SYDVKM. The CDR3 nucleotides read TGTGCCAGCAGTTTCTCAACAGGGGATGCGTCATATTCACCCCTCCACTTT. This encodes CASSFSTGDASYSPLHF.

This clone was found a few times. The J gene is TRBJ2-3, the V gene TRBV9, with D unclear. Germline-derived CDR1 and CDR2 are SGDLS and YYNGEE. There are 14 residues in the CDR3. Trimming pared 1 base from V and 1 base from J, leaving 7 bases between. This CDR3 reads CASSVQSGTDTQYF. CDR3 DNA sequence: TGTGCCAGCAGCGTACAGTCAGGCACAGATACGCAGTATTTT.

The V gene is TRBV7-6, the J gene TRBJ2-7; 7 nucleotides align to TRBD1. The CDR3 is 14 amino acids. Germline V lookup: CDR1 SGHVS, CDR2 FNYEAQ. The trim removed 5 bases at V and 3 bases at J, leaving 7 bases unmatched. This CDR3 is CASSTRTGFYEQYF. The CDR3 DNA reads as TGTGCCAGCAGCACCAGGACAGGTTTCTACGAGCAGTACTTC.

The chain recombines TRBV7-2 with TRBJ2-5; the D is unclear. V gave up 5 bases and J gave up 5 bases, with 9 bases separating them. The germline gives CDR1 SGHTA, CDR2 FQGNSA. The length of the CDR3 is 12 residues. CDR3 nucleotides: TGTGCCAGCAGCAGGTTCAGGGAGACCCAGTACTTC. Amino acid sequence: CASSRFRETQYF.

This clone is a singleton in its sample. The chain has TRBV3-1 (or the pseudogene TRBV3-2) and TRBJ2-1, with 11 nucleotides matching TRBD2. The CDR3 covers 15 residues. The J segment lost 8 bases and the V segment lost 5 bases, leaving 8 bases of the junction unmatched. Germline CDR1 is LGHDT and CDR2 is YNNKEL (reference sequence). Here the CDR3 DNA reads TGTGCCAGCAGCTTTGGGACTAGCGGAGGGTATGAGCAGTTCTTC. Its protein is CASSFGTSGGYEQFF.

This clone was counted a single time. The chain recombines TRBV3-1 (or the pseudogene TRBV3-2) with TRBJ2-3, with 10 bases lining up with TRBD2. The junction had 2 bases not matched to a gene; V was cut back by 4 bases and J by 1 base. CDR1 and CDR2 from the germline V gene are LGHDT and YNNKEL (reference sequence). The CDR3 is 15 amino acids. CDR3 protein: CASSPSGGGTDTQYF. The CDR3 DNA follows: TGTGCCAGCAGCCCTAGCGGGGGTGGCACAGATACGCAGTATTTT.

The V call is TRBV27, the J call TRBJ2-6; no firm D call. Germline CDR1 and CDR2: MNHEY and SMNVEV (reference sequence). V was trimmed by 4 bases and J by 2 bases, leaving 12 bases between them. The CDR3 is made up of 16 amino acids. CDR3 region: CASSSAYEAGANVLTF. CDR3 in DNA: TGTGCCAGCAGTTCGGCATATGAGGCTGGGGCCAACGTCCTGACTTTC. Full variable domain (remainder filled in from reference TRBV27 and TRBJ2-6): EAQVTQNPRYLITVTGKKLTVTCSQNMNHEYMSWYRQDPGLGLRQIYYSMNVEVTDKGDVPEGYKVSRKEKRNFPLILESPSPNQTSLYFCASSSAYEAGANVLTFGAGSRLTVL.

The CDR3 region has the DNA TGTGCCTGGAGTGTAATCAGGGGTGGAAACACCATATATTTT. Protein sequence: CAWSVIRGGNTIYF. The J gene is TRBJ1-3, the V gene TRBV30, with a possible D match to TRBD1 (6 bases). Trimming cost V 0 bases and J 3 bases, with 9 bases left between them. From germline, CDR1 is GTSNPN and CDR2 SVGIG (reference sequence). The CDR3 has 14 residues.

This sequence joins TRBV7-2 and TRBJ2-1, with D tentatively TRBD2 (6 bases). CDR1 and CDR2 from the germline V gene are SGHTA and FQGNSA. V was pared by 1 base and J by 1 base, with 8 bases between. This CDR3 spans 15 amino acids. The CDR3 sequence is CASSLGLASYNEQFF. As DNA, the CDR3 is TGTGCCAGCAGCTTAGGGCTAGCGTCCTACAATGAGCAGTTCTTC. Variable domain in full (rest from reference TRBV7-2 and TRBJ2-1): GAGVSQSPSNKVTEKGKDVELRCDPISGHTALYWYRQSLGQGLEFLIYFQGNSAPDKSGLPSDRFSAERTGGSVSTLTIQRTQQEDSAVYLCASSLGLASYNEQFFGPGTRLTVL.

V is TRBV5-6 and J is TRBJ1-1; TRBD1 might be the D (5 bases). V was pared by 5 bases and J by 2 bases, with 10 bases between. Germline V gene sequence: CDR1 SGHDT, CDR2 YYEEEE. This CDR3 is 13 amino acids long. CDR3 loop: CASRLTDNTEAFF. CDR3 bases: TGTGCCAGCAGGTTGACAGATAACACTGAAGCTTTCTTT. Using reference TRBV5-6 and TRBJ1-1 for the parts outside the CDR3, the full variable domain is DAGVTQSPTHLIKTRGQQVTLRCSPKSGHDTVSWYQQALGQGPQFIFQYYEEEERQRGNFPDRFSGHQFPNYSSELNVNALLLGDSALYLCASRLTDNTEAFFGQGTRLTVV.

This chain links TRBV10-2 with TRBJ2-4; tentative D call: TRBD1 (6 bases). Per the germline V gene, CDR1 is WSHSY and CDR2 is SAAADI. This CDR3 has 16 residues. The germline V and J ends were trimmed by 2 bases and 0 bases, with 11 bases remaining between them. This CDR3 reads CASSEDRSIAKNIQYF. In DNA, the CDR3 is TGCGCCAGCAGTGAGGACAGGTCAATAGCCAAAAACATTCAGTACTTC.

With respect to this clone: Other DNA sequences in this sample translate to the same CDR3. This chain connects TRBV30 to TRBJ1-5, with 10 bases aligning to TRBD1. This CDR3 region has 14 residues. Germline CDR1 reads GTSNPN; CDR2 reads SVGIG (reference sequence). After removal of 3 bases from V and 2 bases from J, the junction contained 1 base not matched to a gene. The DNA for the CDR3 is TGTGCCTGGAGGGGGACAGGGGGCAATCAGCCCCAGCATTTT. Translation gives CAWRGTGGNQPQHF.

J is TRBJ1-1 and V is TRBV5-1; D might be TRBD1 (5 bases). CDR3 length: 14 residues. The germline V gene has CDR1 SGHRS and CDR2 YFSETQ. Trimming pared 3 bases from V and 4 bases from J, leaving 13 bases between. CDR3 bases: TGCGCCAGCAGCTCCGCCGGGGGTTTCACTGAAGCTTTCTTT. This codes for CASSSAGGFTEAFF.

The chain has TRBV7-8 and TRBJ1-3; D is ambiguous. Trimming removed 6 bases at V and 0 bases at J, with 9 bases between. The germline V gene encodes CDR1 SGHVS and CDR2 FQNEAQ. This CDR3 has 14 residues. CDR3: CASSRARSGNTIYF. The CDR3 DNA follows: TGTGCCAGCAGTCGAGCCCGCTCTGGAAACACCATATATTTT.

This rearrangement joins TRBV19 to TRBJ2-1; possibly TRBD1 for D (8 bases). CDR1 and CDR2 (germline): LNHDA, SQIVND (reference sequence). The CDR3 contains 11 residues. V was shortened by 9 bases and J by 10 bases, with 13 bases between the two germline ends. Here the CDR3 reads CASHRGGEQFF. The CDR3 coding sequence is TGTGCCAGCCACAGGGGGGGCGAGCAGTTCTTC.

This clone occurred once. The chain has TRBV27 and TRBJ1-6; 12 bases fit TRBD1. CDR1 is MNHEY and CDR2 is SMNVEV in the germline V gene (reference sequence). The CDR3 runs 14 residues. The J segment lost 7 bases and the V segment lost 6 bases, leaving 1 base of the junction unmatched. The DNA for the CDR3 is TGTGCCAGCAGAGGGACAGGGGGCAATTCACCCCTCCACTTT. Encoded protein: CASRGTGGNSPLHF.

The J gene is TRBJ2-7, the V gene TRBV5-4, with 11 positions matching TRBD1. CDR1 SGHNT and CDR2 YYREEE come from the germline V gene (reference sequence). Unmatched junction bases numbered 3, after V lost 3 bases and J lost 4 bases. The CDR3 runs 14 residues. The CDR3 DNA reads TGTGCCAGCAGCTGGGACAGGGGGGCGTACGAGCAGTACTTC. This gives the protein CASSWDRGAYEQYF.

The chain is built from TRBV11-2 and TRBJ2-7; 8 nucleotides align to TRBD1. The V gene's germline CDR1 is SGHAT and CDR2 FQNNGV. V was clipped by 4 bases and J by 2 bases; unmatched bases: 4. This CDR3 contains 14 residues. The DNA for the CDR3 is TGTGCCAGCAGCTCCCGGGACAGGACCTACGAGCAGTACTTC. Residues: CASSSRDRTYEQYF. The whole variable domain, remainder taken from reference TRBV11-2 and TRBJ2-7, is EAGVAQSPRYKIIEKRQSVAFWCNPISGHATLYWYQQILGQGPKLLIQFQNNGVVDDSQLPKDRFSAERLKGVDSTLKIQPAKLEDSAVYLCASSSRDRTYEQYFGPGTRLTVT.